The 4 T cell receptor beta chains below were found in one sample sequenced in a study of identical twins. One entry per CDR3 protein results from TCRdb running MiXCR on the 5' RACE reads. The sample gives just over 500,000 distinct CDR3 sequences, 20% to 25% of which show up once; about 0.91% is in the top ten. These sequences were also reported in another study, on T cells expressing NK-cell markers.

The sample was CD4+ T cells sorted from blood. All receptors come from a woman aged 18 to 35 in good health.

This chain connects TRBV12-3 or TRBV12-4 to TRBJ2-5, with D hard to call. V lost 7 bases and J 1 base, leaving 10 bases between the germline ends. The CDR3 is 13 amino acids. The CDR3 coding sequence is TGTGCCAGCACCCCCCGCAGCCAAGAGACCCAGTACTTC. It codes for CASTPRSQETQYF.

CDR3 coding DNA: TGCGCCAGCAGCCAGGCCACAGGGTTGGATACGCAGTATTTT. It yields the protein CASSQATGLDTQYF. The chain couples TRBV4-3 to TRBJ2-3; maybe TRBD1 (6 bases). Trimming pared 3 bases from V and 6 bases from J, leaving 13 bases between. From germline, CDR1 is LGHNA and CDR2 YSLEER. The CDR3 has 14 amino acids.

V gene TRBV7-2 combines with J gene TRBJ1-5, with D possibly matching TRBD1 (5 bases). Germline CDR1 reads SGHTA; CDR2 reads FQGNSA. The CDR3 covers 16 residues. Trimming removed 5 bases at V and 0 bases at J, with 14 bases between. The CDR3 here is CASSRQRVISNQPQHF. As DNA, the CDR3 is TGTGCCAGCAGCCGACAGAGGGTAATTAGCAATCAGCCCCAGCATTTT.

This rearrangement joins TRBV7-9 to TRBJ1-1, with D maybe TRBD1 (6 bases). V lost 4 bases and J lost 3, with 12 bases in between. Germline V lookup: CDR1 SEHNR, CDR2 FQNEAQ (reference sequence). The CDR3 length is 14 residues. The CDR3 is CASSSQGGDTEAFF. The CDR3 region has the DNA TGTGCCAGCAGCTCACAGGGAGGGGACACTGAAGCTTTCTTT.